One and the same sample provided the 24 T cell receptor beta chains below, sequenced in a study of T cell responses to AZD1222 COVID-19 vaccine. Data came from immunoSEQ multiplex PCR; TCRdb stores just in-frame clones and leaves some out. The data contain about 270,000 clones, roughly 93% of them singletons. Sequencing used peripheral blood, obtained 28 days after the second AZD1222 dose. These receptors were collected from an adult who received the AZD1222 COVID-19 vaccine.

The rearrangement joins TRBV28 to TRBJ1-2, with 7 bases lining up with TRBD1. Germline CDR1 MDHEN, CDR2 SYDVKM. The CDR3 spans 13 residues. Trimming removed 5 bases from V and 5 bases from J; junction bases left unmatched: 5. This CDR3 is CASSGGTEYGYTF. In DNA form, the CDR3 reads TGTGCCAGCAGTGGAGGGACAGAGTATGGCTACACCTTC.

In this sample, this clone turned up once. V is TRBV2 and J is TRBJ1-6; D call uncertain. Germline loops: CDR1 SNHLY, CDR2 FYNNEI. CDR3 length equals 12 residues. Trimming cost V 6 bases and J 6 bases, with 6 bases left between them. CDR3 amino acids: CASRGSNSPLHF. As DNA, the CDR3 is TGTGCCAGCAGGGGATCTAATTCACCCCTCCACTTT.

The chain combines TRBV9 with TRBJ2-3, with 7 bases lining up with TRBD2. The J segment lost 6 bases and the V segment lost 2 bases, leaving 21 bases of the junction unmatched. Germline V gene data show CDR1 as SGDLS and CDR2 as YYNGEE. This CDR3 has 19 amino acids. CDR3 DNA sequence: TGTGCCAGCAGCGTTGGGCCCCGGGCGGAGCGGGATTATAAGGATACGCAGTATTTT. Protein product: CASSVGPRAERDYKDTQYF.

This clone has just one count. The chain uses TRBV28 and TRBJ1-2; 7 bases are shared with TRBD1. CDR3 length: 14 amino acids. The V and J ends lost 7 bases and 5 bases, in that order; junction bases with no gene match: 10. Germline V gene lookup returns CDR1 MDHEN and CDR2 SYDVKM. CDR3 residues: CASKTGTVPYGYTF. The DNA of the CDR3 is TGTGCCAGCAAGACCGGGACAGTCCCATATGGCTACACCTTC.

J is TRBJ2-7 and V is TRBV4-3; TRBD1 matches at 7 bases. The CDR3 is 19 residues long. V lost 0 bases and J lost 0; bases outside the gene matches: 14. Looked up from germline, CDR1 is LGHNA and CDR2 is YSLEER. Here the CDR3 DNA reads TGCGCCAGCAGCCAAGAGAGAGGTAGGGGGACAGAGAGCTCCTACGAGCAGTACTTC. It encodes CASSQERGRGTESSYEQYF.

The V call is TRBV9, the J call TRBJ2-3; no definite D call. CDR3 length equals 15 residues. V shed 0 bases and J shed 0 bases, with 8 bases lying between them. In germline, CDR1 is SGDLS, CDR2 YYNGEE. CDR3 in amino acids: CASSVDRLSTDTQYF. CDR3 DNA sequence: TGTGCCAGCAGCGTAGATAGGTTGAGCACAGATACGCAGTATTTT.

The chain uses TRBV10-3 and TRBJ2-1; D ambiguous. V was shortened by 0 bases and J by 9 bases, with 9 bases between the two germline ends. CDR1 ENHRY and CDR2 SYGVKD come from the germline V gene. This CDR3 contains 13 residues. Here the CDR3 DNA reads TGTGCCATCAGTGAGTCAGACCCCACTGAGCAGTTCTTC. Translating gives CAISESDPTEQFF.

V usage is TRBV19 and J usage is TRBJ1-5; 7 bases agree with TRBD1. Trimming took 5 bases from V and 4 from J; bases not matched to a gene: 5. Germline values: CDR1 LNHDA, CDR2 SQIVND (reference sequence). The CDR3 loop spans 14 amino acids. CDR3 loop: CASSVLTGNQPQHF. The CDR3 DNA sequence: TGTGCCAGTAGTGTACTGACAGGGAATCAGCCCCAGCATTTT.

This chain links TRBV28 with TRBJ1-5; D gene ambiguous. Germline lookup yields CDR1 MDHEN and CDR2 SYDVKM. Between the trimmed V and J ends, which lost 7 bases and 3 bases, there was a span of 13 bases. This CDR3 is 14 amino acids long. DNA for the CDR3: TGTGCCAGCACCTTCAGTGGGAACAATCAGCCCCAGCATTTT. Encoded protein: CASTFSGNNQPQHF. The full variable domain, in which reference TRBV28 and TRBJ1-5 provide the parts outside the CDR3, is DVKVTQSSRYLVKRTGEKVFLECVQDMDHENMFWYRQDPGLGLRLIYFSYDVKMKEKGDIPEGYSVSREKKERFSLILESASTNQTSMYLCASTFSGNNQPQHFGDGTRLSIL.

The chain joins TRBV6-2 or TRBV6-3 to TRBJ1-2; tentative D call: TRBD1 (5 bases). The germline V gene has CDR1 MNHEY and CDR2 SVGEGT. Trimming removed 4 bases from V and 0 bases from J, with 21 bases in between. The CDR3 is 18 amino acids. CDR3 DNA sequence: TGTGCCAGCAGTTCTAGCACATACCGACAGAAAGCTAACTATGGCTACACCTTC. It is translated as CASSSSTYRQKANYGYTF.

CDR3 in DNA: TGTGCCAGCACCCCGCCCCAGGGGGGTGCCTACGAGCAGTACTTC. This gives the protein CASTPPQGGAYEQYF. The J gene is TRBJ2-7, the V gene TRBV6-2 or TRBV6-3; perhaps TRBD1 as D (7 bases). This CDR3 has 15 residues. V was cut by 7 bases and J by 2 bases, with 18 bases left in between. CDR1 is MNHEY and CDR2 is SVGEGT in the germline V gene.

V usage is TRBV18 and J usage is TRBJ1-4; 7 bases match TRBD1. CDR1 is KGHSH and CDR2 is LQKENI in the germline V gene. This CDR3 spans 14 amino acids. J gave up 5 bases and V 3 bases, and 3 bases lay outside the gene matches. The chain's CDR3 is CASSPGQKNEKLFF. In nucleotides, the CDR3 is TGTGCCAGCTCACCGGGACAGAAAAATGAAAAACTGTTTTTT.

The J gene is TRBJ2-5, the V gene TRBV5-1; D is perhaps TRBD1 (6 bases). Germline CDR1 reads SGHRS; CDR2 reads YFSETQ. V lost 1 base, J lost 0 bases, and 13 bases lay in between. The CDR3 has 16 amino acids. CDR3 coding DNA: TGCGCCAGCAGCTTGCAGGGGTTTGGTAACCAAGAGACCCAGTACTTC. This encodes CASSLQGFGNQETQYF.

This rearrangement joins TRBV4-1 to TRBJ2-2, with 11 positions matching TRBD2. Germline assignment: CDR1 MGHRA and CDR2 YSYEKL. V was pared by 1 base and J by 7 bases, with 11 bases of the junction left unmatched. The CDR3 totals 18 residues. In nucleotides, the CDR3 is TGCGCCAGCAGCCAAGGAAGTCTAGCGGGAGGTAATGACGGGGAGCTGTTTTTT. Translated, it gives CASSQGSLAGGNDGELFF.

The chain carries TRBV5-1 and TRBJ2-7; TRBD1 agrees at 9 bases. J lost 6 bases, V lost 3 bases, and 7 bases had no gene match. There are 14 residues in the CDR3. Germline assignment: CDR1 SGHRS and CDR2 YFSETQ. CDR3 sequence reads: CASSWDRAPREQYF. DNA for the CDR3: TGCGCCAGCAGCTGGGACAGGGCCCCCCGCGAGCAGTACTTC. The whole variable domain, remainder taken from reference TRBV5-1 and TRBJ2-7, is KAGVTQTPRYLIKTRGQQVTLSCSPISGHRSVSWYQQTPGQGLQFLFEYFSETQRNKGNFPGRFSGRQFSNSRSEMNVSTLELGDSALYLCASSWDRAPREQYFGPGTRLTVT.

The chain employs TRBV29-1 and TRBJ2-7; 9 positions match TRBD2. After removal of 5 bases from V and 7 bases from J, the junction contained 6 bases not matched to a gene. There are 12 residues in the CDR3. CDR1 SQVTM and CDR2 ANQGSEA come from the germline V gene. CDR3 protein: CSVLKAGGEQYF. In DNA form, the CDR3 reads TGCAGCGTTTTGAAAGCGGGAGGTGAGCAGTACTTC.

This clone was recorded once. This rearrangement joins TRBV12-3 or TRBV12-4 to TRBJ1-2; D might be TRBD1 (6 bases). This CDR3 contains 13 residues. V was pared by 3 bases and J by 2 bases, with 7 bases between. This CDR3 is CASSFQGNYGYTF. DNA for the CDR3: TGTGCCAGCAGTTTCCAGGGGAACTATGGCTACACCTTC.

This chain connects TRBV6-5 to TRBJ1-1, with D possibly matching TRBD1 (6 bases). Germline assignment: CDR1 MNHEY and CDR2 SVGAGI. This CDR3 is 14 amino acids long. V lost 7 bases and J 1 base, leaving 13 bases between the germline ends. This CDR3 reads CASTRGPENTEAFF. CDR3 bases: TGTGCCAGCACCCGGGGGCCAGAGAACACTGAAGCTTTCTTT.

The CDR3 coding sequence is TGTGCCAGCAGTTTGTACGGCAGGGTAGGCTATGGCTACACCTTC. This sequence encodes CASSLYGRVGYGYTF. The chain has TRBV28 and TRBJ1-2, with D possibly matching TRBD1 (5 bases). The CDR3 is made up of 15 amino acids. CDR1 MDHEN and CDR2 SYDVKM come from the germline V gene. Deletions cut 3 bases from V and 4 bases from J, with 15 bases between.

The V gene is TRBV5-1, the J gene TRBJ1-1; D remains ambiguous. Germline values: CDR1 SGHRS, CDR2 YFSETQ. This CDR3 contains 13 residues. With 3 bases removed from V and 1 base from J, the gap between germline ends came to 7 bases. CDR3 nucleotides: TGCGCCAGCAGCTCGAACACGAACACTGAAGCTTTCTTT. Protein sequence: CASSSNTNTEAFF.

The CDR3 DNA sequence: TGCGCCAGCAGCCAGGGACTAGCGAAAGAGACCCAGTACTTC. Translating gives CASSQGLAKETQYF. This rearrangement joins TRBV5-1 to TRBJ2-5; 10 nucleotides match TRBD2. With 4 bases clipped from V and 3 bases from J, the junction kept 3 bases outside the gene matches. The CDR3 length is 14 residues. CDR1 and CDR2 (germline): SGHRS, YFSETQ.

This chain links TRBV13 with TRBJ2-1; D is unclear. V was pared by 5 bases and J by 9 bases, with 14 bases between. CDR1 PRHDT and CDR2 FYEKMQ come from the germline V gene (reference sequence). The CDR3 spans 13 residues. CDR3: CASSLRRSVEQFF. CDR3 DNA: TGTGCCAGCAGCCTGCGGCGTTCGGTTGAGCAGTTCTTC.

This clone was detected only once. The CDR3 region has the DNA TGTGCCAGCAGCCAGCGGAGGCCTATAGGCACAGATACGCAGTATTTT. The encoded protein is CASSQRRPIGTDTQYF. This chain uses TRBV14 with TRBJ2-3, with D possibly being TRBD2 (5 bases). The CDR3 sequence is 16 residues long. Trimming pared 3 bases from V and 1 base from J, leaving 14 bases between. The V gene's germline CDR1 is SGHDN and CDR2 FVKESK.

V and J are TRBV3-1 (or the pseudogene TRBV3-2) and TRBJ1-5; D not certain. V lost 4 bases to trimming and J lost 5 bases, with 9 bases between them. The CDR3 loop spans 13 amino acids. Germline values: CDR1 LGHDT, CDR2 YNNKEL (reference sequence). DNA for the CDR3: TGTGCCAGCAGCCTAAGGTGGGATCAGCCCCAGCATTTT. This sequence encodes CASSLRWDQPQHF.